This T cell receptor (beta chain) was sequenced in a study of T-cell reconstitution after alpha-beta-depleted transplantation in children. Study-level results: Expanded clones from the graft, numbering several hundred, reportedly supplied alpha-beta T cells about two months after transplant. T cells produced anew were the main source of T-cell counts and diversity one year after transplant.

This CDR3 spans 14 amino acids. V lost 4 bases and J 0 bases, leaving 9 bases between the germline ends. Germline V lookup: CDR1 SQVTM, CDR2 ANQGSEA. The library targeted TCRbeta and was prepared with unique molecular identifiers. TCRdb re-derived calls from the PCR reads in MiXCR, one entry per CDR3 protein. Of under 300,000 distinct CDR3 sequences in the sample, 9.5% to 13% were seen once. This clonotype was found many times. The antigen is undetermined. The source was peripheral blood, collected 180 days after TCRalphabeta/CD19-depleted stem cell transplant. This chain uses TRBV29-1 with TRBJ2-2; no definite D call. The clonotype comes from a male patient aged 2 to 10 who had a stem cell transplant for chronic granulomatous disease, so the T cells may come from the graft donor. The DNA for the CDR3 is TGCAGCGTTGTTGGGCTGTCGAACACCGGGGAGCTGTTTTTT. Protein sequence: CSVVGLSNTGELFF.